These 24 T cell receptor beta chains share one sample of origin, sequenced in a study of blood T cell repertoires in COVID-19. Libraries were prepared by immunoSEQ multiplex PCR; TCRdb keeps only in-frame clonotypes and omits some of them. The data show 200,000 to 300,000 clones, around 87% seen once. Sequenced: peripheral blood. The receptors derive from an older woman with active or convalescent COVID-19.

J is TRBJ2-1 and V is TRBV29-1; D gene uncertain. The CDR3 has 10 residues. With 7 bases removed from V and 5 bases from J, the gap between germline ends came to 6 bases. Germline V gives CDR1 SQVTM, CDR2 ANQGSEA. CDR3 DNA: TGCAGCGGTCGGGACAATGAGCAGTTCTTC. Protein product: CSGRDNEQFF.

This sequence joins TRBV7-6 and TRBJ1-1; D remains ambiguous. CDR3 length equals 14 residues. V lost 2 bases and J lost 4, with 11 bases in between. CDR1 SGHVS and CDR2 FNYEAQ come from the germline V gene. The CDR3 protein is CASSLQADLTEAFF. CDR3 sequence (DNA): TGTGCCAGCAGCTTACAGGCAGATCTCACTGAAGCTTTCTTT.

V gene TRBV7-2 combines with J gene TRBJ2-1; D is perhaps TRBD1 (6 bases). CDR3 length equals 16 residues. Trimming removed 6 bases at V and 2 bases at J, with 17 bases between. The germline V gene has CDR1 SGHTA and CDR2 FQGNSA. The CDR3 sequence: CASRFTTGSPYNEQFF. In nucleotides, the CDR3 is TGTGCCAGCAGGTTTACCACAGGGAGTCCCTACAATGAGCAGTTCTTC.

The sample holds one count of this clone. The CDR3 DNA reads TGTGCCAGCAGCTGGGAGGGCAGCCACTCCTACGAGCAGTACTTC. Translating gives CASSWEGSHSYEQYF. The chain joins TRBV5-5 to TRBJ2-7; 7 bases map to TRBD2. Germline V CDR1 and CDR2: SGHKS, YYEKEE (reference sequence). The CDR3 contains 15 residues. Trimming took 3 bases from V and 0 from J; bases not matched to a gene: 6.

The V call is TRBV5-1, the J call TRBJ1-2; possibly TRBD1 for D (6 bases). The CDR3 covers 15 residues. Germline V CDR1 and CDR2: SGHRS, YFSETQ. The germline V and J ends were trimmed by 1 base and 3 bases, with 13 bases remaining between them. CDR3 nucleotides: TGCGCCAGCAGCTTGTCCACAGGGCAAGACTATGGCTACACCTTC. Translation: CASSLSTGQDYGYTF.

This chain connects TRBV13 to TRBJ1-3; 12 bases align to TRBD1. V shed 5 bases, J shed 8 bases, and the junction held 10 bases outside the gene matches. The CDR3 contains 16 residues. The germline V gene has CDR1 PRHDT and CDR2 FYEKMQ (reference sequence). The DNA of the CDR3 is TGTGCCAGCAGCCCTATTGGGGACAGGGGGCAGGACACCATATATTTT. Its protein is CASSPIGDRGQDTIYF.

This chain connects TRBV9 to TRBJ1-6; D might be TRBD1 (5 bases). V lost 1 base to trimming and J lost 7 bases, with 12 bases between them. Germline loops: CDR1 SGDLS, CDR2 YYNGEE. This CDR3 has 15 residues. The CDR3 reads CASSVQGSKNSPLHF. CDR3 coding DNA: TGTGCCAGCAGCGTACAGGGTAGCAAGAATTCACCCCTCCACTTT.

V is TRBV9 and J is TRBJ2-2; 11 bases fit TRBD1. Trimming took 2 bases from V and 5 from J; bases not matched to a gene: 2. CDR1 SGDLS and CDR2 YYNGEE come from the germline V gene. CDR3 size: 15 residues. This CDR3 reads CASSVDRGHTGELFF. CDR3 coding DNA: TGTGCCAGCAGCGTGGACAGGGGGCATACCGGGGAGCTGTTTTTT. Complete variable domain (other parts from reference TRBV9 and TRBJ2-2): DSGVTQTPKHLITATGQRVTLRCSPRSGDLSVYWYQQSLDQGLQFLIQYYNGEERAKGNILERFSAQQFPDLHSELNLSSLELGDSALYFCASSVDRGHTGELFFGEGSRLTVL.

The chain employs TRBV5-6 and TRBJ1-3; D remains ambiguous. Germline values: CDR1 SGHDT, CDR2 YYEEEE. The V end lost 4 bases, the J end lost 0 bases, and 14 bases lay between the germline ends. The CDR3 loop spans 16 amino acids. This chain's CDR3 is CASSQRLLISGNTIYF. The CDR3 DNA sequence: TGTGCCAGCAGCCAAAGATTGCTAATCTCTGGAAACACCATATATTTT. The variable domain in full, completed from reference TRBV5-6 and TRBJ1-3, reads DAGVTQSPTHLIKTRGQQVTLRCSPKSGHDTVSWYQQALGQGPQFIFQYYEEEERQRGNFPDRFSGHQFPNYSSELNVNALLLGDSALYLCASSQRLLISGNTIYFGEGSWLTVV.

The chain couples TRBV6-5 to TRBJ2-3, with 9 nucleotides matching TRBD1. This CDR3 contains 14 residues. The germline V gene encodes CDR1 MNHEY and CDR2 SVGAGI. Losses at the gene ends were 6 bases for V and 6 bases for J; bases not matched to a gene: 7. Here the CDR3 reads CASRDRGVLDTQYF. Here the CDR3 DNA reads TGTGCCAGCAGAGACAGGGGGGTTCTGGATACGCAGTATTTT.

The CDR3 region has the DNA TGTGCCAGCAGACCCGGCTCTGCTATTAGCGGGGGGACCCAACAAGAGACCCAGTACTTC. This translates into CASRPGSAISGGTQQETQYF. The J gene is TRBJ2-5, the V gene TRBV2; 10 bases fit TRBD2. The CDR3 covers 20 residues. The germline gives CDR1 SNHLY, CDR2 FYNNEI. J was trimmed by 2 bases and V by 6 bases; bases with no gene match: 21.

This clone was seen more than once but under ten times. J is TRBJ1-1 and V is TRBV19; D not certain. Germline V gene data show CDR1 as LNHDA and CDR2 as SQIVND (reference sequence). This CDR3 is built from 15 residues. V gave up 10 bases and J gave up 11 bases, with 29 bases separating them. DNA for the CDR3: TGTGCCACCAAGCCTGGAACTCACGAATACTACCCGGCTTTCTTT. It translates to CATKPGTHEYYPAFF.

In this sample, this clone turned up a few times. The V and J genes are TRBV7-2 and TRBJ2-7, with 7 bases aligning to TRBD1. There are 15 residues in the CDR3. Losses at the gene ends were 5 bases for V and 0 bases for J; bases not matched to a gene: 7. CDR1 SGHTA and CDR2 FQGNSA come from the germline V gene. CDR3 in amino acids: CASSKTGPGSYEQYF. CDR3 bases: TGTGCCAGCAGCAAGACAGGGCCAGGCTCCTACGAGCAGTACTTC.

V gene TRBV6-5 combines with J gene TRBJ1-1; 8 bases line up with TRBD1. Germline CDR1 and CDR2: MNHEY and SVGAGI. The CDR3 runs to 16 residues. V lost 4 bases and J lost 5; bases outside the gene matches: 12. The CDR3 bases are TGTGCCAGCAGTTCATCGACAGGGGCACCTGGGACTGAAGCTTTCTTT. Translated: CASSSSTGAPGTEAFF.

The chain is built from TRBV28 and TRBJ1-1, with D possibly TRBD1 on 6 matching bases. Germline CDR1 MDHEN, CDR2 SYDVKM. The V gene lost 6 bases and the J gene lost 5 bases, with 13 bases spanning the gap. The CDR3 loop spans 13 amino acids. The CDR3 is CASREQGRTEAFF. Here the CDR3 DNA reads TGTGCCAGCAGAGAACAGGGAAGGACTGAAGCTTTCTTT.

In its sample, this clone was seen once. The DNA for the CDR3 is TGTGCCAGTCGGACTAGCGGGGGGGGAGAGACCCAGTACTTC. This codes for CASRTSGGGETQYF. The gene calls are TRBV19 and TRBJ2-5, with 15 bases fitting TRBD2. The CDR3 contains 14 residues. The J segment lost 4 bases and the V segment lost 8 bases, leaving 2 bases of the junction unmatched. Per germline, CDR1 LNHDA and CDR2 SQIVND (reference sequence).

The chain couples TRBV6-6 to TRBJ1-1; D remains ambiguous. V was cut by 3 bases and J by 6 bases, with 5 bases left in between. The CDR3 runs to 11 residues. In germline, CDR1 is MNHNY, CDR2 SVGAGI (reference sequence). The CDR3 DNA is TGTGCCAGCAGTTATTTAGCTGAAGCTTTCTTT. Its translation: CASSYLAEAFF.

A note on this clone: Other nucleotide sequences in the sample specify the same CDR3. The rearrangement joins TRBV5-1 to TRBJ1-2; a weak D match, TRBD1 (5 bases). V shed 4 bases and J shed 4 bases, with 14 bases lying between them. The CDR3 covers 14 residues. The germline V gene encodes CDR1 SGHRS and CDR2 YFSETQ. The CDR3 protein is CASSPGGGVYGYTF. The CDR3 bases are TGCGCCAGCAGCCCGGGGGGAGGCGTCTATGGCTACACCTTC.

The gene calls are TRBV6-5 and TRBJ1-1, with D unresolved. CDR1 and CDR2 (germline): MNHEY, SVGAGI. The CDR3 has 13 amino acids. Trimming cost V 2 bases and J 8 bases, with 12 bases left between them. The CDR3 is CASSYTLRGEAFF. The CDR3 nucleotides are TGTGCCAGCAGTTACACTCTCCGGGGAGAAGCTTTCTTT.

This clone was observed a single time. The chain has TRBV5-1 and TRBJ2-1, with D tentatively TRBD2 (7 bases). This CDR3 is built from 13 residues. V was pared by 3 bases and J by 14 bases, with 18 bases between. The germline gives CDR1 SGHRS, CDR2 YFSETQ. CDR3 amino acids: CASSSVRGGVEFF. DNA of the CDR3: TGCGCCAGCAGCTCAGTAAGAGGGGGGGTTGAGTTCTTC.

This clone was picked up one time. The sample contains more than one DNA sequence encoding this CDR3. The gene calls are TRBV3-1 (or the pseudogene TRBV3-2) and TRBJ1-4; 7 bases are a match to TRBD1. The germline V gene has CDR1 LGHDT and CDR2 YNNKEL (reference sequence). The V and J ends lost 4 bases and 2 bases, in that order; junction bases with no gene match: 4. The CDR3 spans 15 residues. The CDR3 reads CASSPNRGTNEKLFF. DNA for the CDR3: TGTGCCAGCAGCCCCAACAGGGGCACTAATGAAAAACTGTTTTTT.

The chain is built from TRBV7-6 and TRBJ1-1; D unclear. Trimming removed 0 bases from V and 0 bases from J, with 11 bases in between. The CDR3 consists of 16 residues. Germline-derived CDR1 and CDR2 are SGHVS and FNYEAQ. The CDR3 DNA reads as TGTGCCAGCAGCTTAGCCGGAGATGGTATGAACACTGAAGCTTTCTTT. Its protein is CASSLAGDGMNTEAFF. Filled out from reference TRBV7-6 and TRBJ1-1, the complete variable domain reads GAGVSQSPRYKVTKRGQDVALRCDPISGHVSLYWYRQALGQGPEFLTYFNYEAQQDKSGLPNDRFSAERPEGSISTLTIQRTEQRDSAMYRCASSLAGDGMNTEAFFGQGTRLTVV.

This chain connects TRBV10-3 to TRBJ1-6; the D gene is possibly TRBD1 (5 bases). The germline V gene has CDR1 ENHRY and CDR2 SYGVKD. V gave up 7 bases and J gave up 7 bases, with 11 bases separating them. The CDR3 is 13 residues long. The CDR3, as DNA: TGTGCCATCAAAGGGACTCCAAATTCACCCCTCCACTTT. It yields the protein CAIKGTPNSPLHF.

The V gene is TRBV19, the J gene TRBJ2-3, with D tentatively TRBD2 (6 bases). Deletions cut 10 bases from V and 2 bases from J, with 13 bases between. Germline CDR1 and CDR2: LNHDA and SQIVND (reference sequence). The CDR3 runs to 13 residues. The DNA of the CDR3 is TGTGCCACCTCCCTAGCGCTCACAGATACGCAGTATTTT. The encoded protein is CATSLALTDTQYF.